A single sample is the source of the 9 T cell receptor beta chains below, sequenced in a study of blood T cell repertoires in COVID-19. Produced via immunoSEQ multiplex PCR; TCRdb's table is partial and in-frame only. The repertoire holds roughly 200,000 clones, with around 83% as singletons. The sample was peripheral blood. These receptors came from an elderly woman with COVID-19, enrolled during active disease.

The V call is TRBV3-1 (or the pseudogene TRBV3-2), the J call TRBJ1-6; D uncertain. V lost 7 bases and J lost 12, with 10 bases in between. The CDR3 consists of 11 residues. Germline lookup yields CDR1 LGHDT and CDR2 YNNKEL (reference sequence). CDR3 residues: CASTTGGPLHF. The CDR3 region has the DNA TGTGCCAGCACAACCGGCGGACCCCTCCACTTT.

The J gene is TRBJ2-5, the V gene TRBV7-9; 8 nucleotides agree with TRBD1. The CDR3 is 13 residues long. The J segment lost 9 bases and the V segment lost 10 bases, leaving 13 bases of the junction unmatched. Germline values: CDR1 SEHNR, CDR2 FQNEAQ (reference sequence). This CDR3 reads CAIRDRPSEAQYF. The CDR3 DNA reads TGTGCCATCCGGGACAGGCCTTCGGAGGCCCAGTACTTC. The full variable domain, rest sourced from reference TRBV7-9 and TRBJ2-5, is DTGVSQNPRHKITKRGQNVTFRCDPISEHNRLYWYRQTLGQGPEFLTYFQNEAQLEKSRLLSDRFSAERPKGSFSTLEIQRTEQGDSAMYLCAIRDRPSEAQYFGPGTRLLVL.

The chain couples TRBV30 to TRBJ2-1; D is possibly TRBD2 (5 bases). V was trimmed by 5 bases and J by 6 bases, leaving 23 bases between them. CDR3 length: 16 residues. CDR1 GTSNPN and CDR2 SVGIG come from the germline V gene (reference sequence). This CDR3 reads CAWGRVEVIRVNEQFF. In nucleotides, the CDR3 is TGTGCCTGGGGACGCGTGGAGGTCATAAGGGTCAATGAGCAGTTCTTC.

Written as DNA, the CDR3 is TGTGCCAGCAGCTCCCCGGGAGGCTATGGCTACACCTTC. Translated, it gives CASSSPGGYGYTF. V and J are TRBV7-8 and TRBJ1-2; the D is unclear. The CDR3 is 13 residues long. V was pared by 4 bases and J by 4 bases, with 10 bases between. Per the germline V gene, CDR1 is SGHVS and CDR2 is FQNEAQ. Full variable domain (remainder filled in from reference TRBV7-8 and TRBJ1-2): GAGVSQSPRYKVAKRGQDVALRCDPISGHVSLFWYQQALGQGPEFLTYFQNEAQLDKSGLPSDRFFAERPEGSVSTLKIQRTQQEDSAVYLCASSSPGGYGYTFGSGTRLTVV.

The genes are TRBV7-9 and TRBJ2-1, with TRBD2 identical over 8 bases. Looked up from germline, CDR1 is SEHNR and CDR2 is FQNEAQ (reference sequence). The CDR3 covers 16 residues. Trimming at V came to 4 bases and at J to 4 bases, leaving 9 bases not matched to a gene. CDR3 protein: CASSSYRAGAYNEQFF. CDR3 sequence (DNA): TGTGCCAGCAGCTCTTACCGAGCGGGGGCTTACAATGAGCAGTTCTTC. Supplemented by reference TRBV7-9 and TRBJ2-1, the full variable domain reads DTGVSQNPRHKITKRGQNVTFRCDPISEHNRLYWYRQTLGQGPEFLTYFQNEAQLEKSRLLSDRFSAERPKGSFSTLEIQRTEQGDSAMYLCASSSYRAGAYNEQFFGPGTRLTVL.

The rearrangement joins TRBV2 to TRBJ1-1; TRBD1 is a possible D gene (6 bases). V was shortened by 6 bases and J by 5 bases, with 19 bases between the two germline ends. The germline V gene has CDR1 SNHLY and CDR2 FYNNEI. The CDR3 spans 15 residues. The CDR3: CASRRGFQGMTEAFF. The DNA for the CDR3 is TGTGCCAGCAGGAGGGGGTTTCAGGGTATGACTGAAGCTTTCTTT.

The chain links TRBV7-9 to TRBJ2-7; weak D call: TRBD2 (5 bases). Trimming took 5 bases from V and 5 from J, leaving 16 bases between them. This CDR3 has 14 amino acids. The V gene's germline CDR1 is SEHNR and CDR2 FQNEAQ (reference sequence). CDR3 sequence: CASSVGPTRNEQYF. The CDR3 nucleotides are TGTGCCAGCAGCGTAGGACCCACTAGAAACGAGCAGTACTTC.

The chain uses TRBV30 and TRBJ1-4; the match to TRBD1 covers 9 bases. Germline assignment: CDR1 GTSNPN and CDR2 SVGIG (reference sequence). The V and J ends lost 2 bases and 9 bases, in that order; junction bases with no gene match: 4. The CDR3 is 13 amino acids. In nucleotides, the CDR3 is TGTGCCTGGAGTCGGGACAGGGAAAAAAAACTGTTTTTT. This codes for CAWSRDREKKLFF.

The chain carries TRBV12-3 or TRBV12-4 and TRBJ1-6; D possibly corresponds to TRBD1 (5 bases). The CDR3 has 13 residues. The V end was cut by 2 bases, the J end by 8 bases, with 7 bases between. The CDR3 is CASSLSGDSPLHF. The CDR3 DNA sequence: TGTGCCAGCAGTTTATCGGGGGATTCACCCCTCCACTTT.